This T cell receptor (beta chain) was obtained from a study of cytomegalovirus exposure and HLA in healthy donors. Broader study findings: Listed as cytomegalovirus-associated were 150 to 200 TCR beta chains.

As to this clone: Its target is not known.

The germline CDR1 and CDR2 sequences are SNHLY and FYNNEI. The CDR3 is 11 residues long. The junction had 3 bases not matched to a gene; V was cut back by 5 bases and J by 11 bases. The primer mix had 60 Vbeta and 13 Jbeta primers. Sequencing used immunoSEQ multiplex PCR; TCRdb keeps in-frame clones, though not all of them. The sample shows about 96,000 clones, 64% of them seen only once. The J gene is TRBJ1-1, the V gene TRBV2, with 9 nucleotides matching TRBD1. The TCR sequence derives from a man aged 60-69 years in good health and CMV-seronegative. Sequenced sample: PBMCs. DNA of the CDR3: TGTGCCAGCAGTCTTGGACAGGGGGCTTTCTTT. Amino acids: CASSLGQGAFF.